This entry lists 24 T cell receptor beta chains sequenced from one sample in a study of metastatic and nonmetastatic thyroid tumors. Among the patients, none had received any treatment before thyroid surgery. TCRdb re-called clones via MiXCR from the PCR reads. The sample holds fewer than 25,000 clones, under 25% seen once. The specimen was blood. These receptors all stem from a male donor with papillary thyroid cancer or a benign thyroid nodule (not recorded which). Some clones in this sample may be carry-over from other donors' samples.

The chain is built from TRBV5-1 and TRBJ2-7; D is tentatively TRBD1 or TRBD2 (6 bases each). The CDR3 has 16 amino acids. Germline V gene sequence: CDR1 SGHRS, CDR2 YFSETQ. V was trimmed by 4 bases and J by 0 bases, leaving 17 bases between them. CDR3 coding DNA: TGCGCCAGCAGCCCGCCGCGGGACACGATCTCCTACGAGCAGTACTTC. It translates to CASSPPRDTISYEQYF. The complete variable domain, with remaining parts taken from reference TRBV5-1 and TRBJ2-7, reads KAGVTQTPRYLIKTRGQQVTLSCSPISGHRSVSWYQQTPGQGLQFLFEYFSETQRNKGNFPGRFSGRQFSNSRSEMNVSTLELGDSALYLCASSPPRDTISYEQYFGPGTRLTVT.

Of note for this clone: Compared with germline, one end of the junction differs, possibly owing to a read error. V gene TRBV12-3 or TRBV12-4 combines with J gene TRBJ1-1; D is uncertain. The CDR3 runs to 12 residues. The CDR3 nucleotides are TGTGCCAGCAGGGTCGTGAACACTGAAGATTTCTTT. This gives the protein CASRVVNTEDFF.

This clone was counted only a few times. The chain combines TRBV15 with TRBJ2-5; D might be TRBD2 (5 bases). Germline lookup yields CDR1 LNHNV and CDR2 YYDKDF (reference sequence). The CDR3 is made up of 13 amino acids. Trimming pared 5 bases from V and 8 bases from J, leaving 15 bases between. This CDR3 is CATSPIAWETQYF. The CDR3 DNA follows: TGTGCCACCAGCCCAATAGCGTGGGAAACCCAGTACTTC.

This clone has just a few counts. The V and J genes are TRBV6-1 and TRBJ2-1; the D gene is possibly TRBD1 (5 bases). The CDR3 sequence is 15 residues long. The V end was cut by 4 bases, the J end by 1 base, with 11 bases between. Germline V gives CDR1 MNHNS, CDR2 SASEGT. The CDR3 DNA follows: TGTGCCAGCAGTGTCAGGGTTGGGTCCTACAATGAGCAGTTCTTC. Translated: CASSVRVGSYNEQFF.

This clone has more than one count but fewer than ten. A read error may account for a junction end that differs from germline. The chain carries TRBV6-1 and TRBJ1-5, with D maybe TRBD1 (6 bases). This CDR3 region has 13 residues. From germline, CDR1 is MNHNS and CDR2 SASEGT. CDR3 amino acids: CANSTARGHPQHF. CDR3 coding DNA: TGTGCCAACAGTACTGCCAGGGGTCATCCCCAGCATTTT.

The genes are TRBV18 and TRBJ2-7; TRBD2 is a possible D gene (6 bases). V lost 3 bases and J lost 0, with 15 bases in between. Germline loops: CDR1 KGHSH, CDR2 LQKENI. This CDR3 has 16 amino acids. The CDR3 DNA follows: TGTGCCAGCTCACCTTACGCGGGACTCTCCTCCTACGAGCAGTACTTC. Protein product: CASSPYAGLSSYEQYF. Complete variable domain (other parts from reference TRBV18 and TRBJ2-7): NAGVMQNPRHLVRRRGQEARLRCSPMKGHSHVYWYRQLPEEGLKFMVYLQKENIIDESGMPKERFSAEFPKEGPSILRIQQVVRGDSAAYFCASSPYAGLSSYEQYFGPGTRLTVT.

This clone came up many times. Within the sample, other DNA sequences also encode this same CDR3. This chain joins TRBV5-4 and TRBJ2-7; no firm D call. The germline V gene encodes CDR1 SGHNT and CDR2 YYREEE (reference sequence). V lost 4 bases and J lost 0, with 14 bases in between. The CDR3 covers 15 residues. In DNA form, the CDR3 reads TGTGCCAGCAGCCCAAAGGACGGAAGCTCCTACGAGCAGTACTTC. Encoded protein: CASSPKDGSSYEQYF.

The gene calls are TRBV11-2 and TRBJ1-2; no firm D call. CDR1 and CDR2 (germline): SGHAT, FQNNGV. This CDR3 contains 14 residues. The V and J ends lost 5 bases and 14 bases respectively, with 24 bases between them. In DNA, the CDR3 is TGTGCCAGCAGCCAAAACACTGTCCGGAGGCATGGAACCTTC. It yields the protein CASSQNTVRRHGTF.

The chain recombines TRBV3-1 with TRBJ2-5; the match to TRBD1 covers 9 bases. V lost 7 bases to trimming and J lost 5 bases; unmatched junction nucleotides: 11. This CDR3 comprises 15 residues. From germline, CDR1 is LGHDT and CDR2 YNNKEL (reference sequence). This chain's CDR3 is CASIQKQGAFETQYF. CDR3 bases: TGTGCCAGCATCCAGAAACAGGGGGCATTTGAGACCCAGTACTTC.

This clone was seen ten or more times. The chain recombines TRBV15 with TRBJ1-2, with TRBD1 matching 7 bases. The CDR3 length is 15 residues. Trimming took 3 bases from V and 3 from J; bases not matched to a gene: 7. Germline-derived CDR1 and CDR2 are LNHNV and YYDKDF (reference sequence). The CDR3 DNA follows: TGTGCCACCAGCAGTCGAGGACAGGTTTACTATGGCTACACCTTC. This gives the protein CATSSRGQVYYGYTF.

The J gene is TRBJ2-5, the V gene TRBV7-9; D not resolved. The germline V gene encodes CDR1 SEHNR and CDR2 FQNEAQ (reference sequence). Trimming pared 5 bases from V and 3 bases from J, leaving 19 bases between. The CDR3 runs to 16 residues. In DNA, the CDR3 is TGTGCCAGCAGCCCCCAGGTGGTCGCCATCAAAGAGACCCAGTACTTC. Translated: CASSPQVVAIKETQYF.

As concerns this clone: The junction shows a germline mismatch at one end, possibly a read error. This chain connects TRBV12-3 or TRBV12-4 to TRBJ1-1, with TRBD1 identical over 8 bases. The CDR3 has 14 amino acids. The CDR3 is CVSSRQGTNTEAFF. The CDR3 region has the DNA TGTGTCAGCAGCCGACAGGGGACGAACACTGAAGCTTTCTTT.

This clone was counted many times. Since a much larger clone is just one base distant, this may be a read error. The CDR3 bases are TGCAGCGTTGACGGGCCCGTCTATGGGGAGGCCCAGTACTTC. Its protein is CSVDGPVYGEAQYF. This chain uses TRBV29-1 with TRBJ2-5; a possible D gene is TRBD2 (6 bases). The CDR3 consists of 14 residues. The V and J ends lost 3 bases and 9 bases respectively, with 20 bases between them. Germline CDR1 reads SQVTM; CDR2 reads ANQGSEA.

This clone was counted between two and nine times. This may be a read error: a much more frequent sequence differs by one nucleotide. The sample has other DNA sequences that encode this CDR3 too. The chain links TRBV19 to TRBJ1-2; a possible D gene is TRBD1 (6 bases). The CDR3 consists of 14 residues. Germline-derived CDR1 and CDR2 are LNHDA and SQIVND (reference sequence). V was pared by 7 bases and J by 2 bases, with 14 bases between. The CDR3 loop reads CASTAQRGNYGYTF. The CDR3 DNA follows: TGTGCCAGTACCGCCCAAAGGGGGAACTATGGCTACACCTTC.

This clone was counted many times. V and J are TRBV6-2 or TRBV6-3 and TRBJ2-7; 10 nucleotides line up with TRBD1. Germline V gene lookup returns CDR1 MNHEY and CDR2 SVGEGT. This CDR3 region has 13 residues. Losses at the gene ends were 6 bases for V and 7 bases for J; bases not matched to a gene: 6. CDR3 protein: CASSRDRGREQYF. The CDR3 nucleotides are TGTGCCAGCAGCCGGGACAGGGGTAGAGAGCAGTACTTC.

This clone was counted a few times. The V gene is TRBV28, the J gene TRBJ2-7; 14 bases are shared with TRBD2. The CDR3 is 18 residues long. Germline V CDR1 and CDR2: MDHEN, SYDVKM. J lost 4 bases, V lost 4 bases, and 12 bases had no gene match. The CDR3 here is CASSSTWTSGRFGYEQYF. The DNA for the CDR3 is TGTGCCAGCAGTTCTACCTGGACTAGCGGGAGGTTCGGGTACGAGCAGTACTTC.

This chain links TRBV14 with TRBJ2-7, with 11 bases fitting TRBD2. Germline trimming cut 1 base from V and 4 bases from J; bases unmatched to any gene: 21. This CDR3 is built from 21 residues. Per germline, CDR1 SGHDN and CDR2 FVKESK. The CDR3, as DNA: TGTGCCAGCAGCCAAGTAAGGGGGACTAGCGGCCGTAAAGCCTTACTTTACGAGCAGTACTTC. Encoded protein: CASSQVRGTSGRKALLYEQYF.

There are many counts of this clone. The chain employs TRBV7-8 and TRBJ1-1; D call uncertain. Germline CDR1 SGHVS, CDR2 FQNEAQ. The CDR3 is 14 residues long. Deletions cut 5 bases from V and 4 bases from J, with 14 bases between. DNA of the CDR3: TGTGCCAGCAGCGCCGGCGGTTGGGGCACTGAAGCTTTCTTT. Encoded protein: CASSAGGWGTEAFF.

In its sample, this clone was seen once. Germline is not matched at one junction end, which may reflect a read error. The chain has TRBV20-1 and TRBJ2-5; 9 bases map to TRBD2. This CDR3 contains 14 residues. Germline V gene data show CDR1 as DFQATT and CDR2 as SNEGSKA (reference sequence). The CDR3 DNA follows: TGCAGTGATAGGGAAGCGGGAGGATCGGAGAACCAGTACTTC. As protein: CSDREAGGSENQYF.

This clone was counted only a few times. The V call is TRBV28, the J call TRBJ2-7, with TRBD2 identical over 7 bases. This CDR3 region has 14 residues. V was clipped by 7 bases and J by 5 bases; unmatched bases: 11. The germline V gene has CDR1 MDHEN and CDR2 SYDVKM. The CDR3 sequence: CASNRREIYDEQYF. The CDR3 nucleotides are TGTGCCAGCAACAGGCGGGAGATCTACGACGAGCAGTACTTC.

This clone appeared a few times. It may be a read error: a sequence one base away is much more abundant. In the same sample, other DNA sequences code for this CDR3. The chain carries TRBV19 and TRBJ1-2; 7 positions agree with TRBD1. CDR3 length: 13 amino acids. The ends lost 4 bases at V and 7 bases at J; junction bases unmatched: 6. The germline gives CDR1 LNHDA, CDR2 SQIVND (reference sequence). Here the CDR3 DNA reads TGTGCCAGTAGTAGACAGGGCGCGCCTGGCTACACCTTC. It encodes CASSRQGAPGYTF.

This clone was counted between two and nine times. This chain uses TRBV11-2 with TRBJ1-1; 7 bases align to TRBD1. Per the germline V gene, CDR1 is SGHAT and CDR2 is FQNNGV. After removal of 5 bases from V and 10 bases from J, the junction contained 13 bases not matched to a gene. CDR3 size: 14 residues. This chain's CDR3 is CASSGSRGHLRAFF. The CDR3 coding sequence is TGTGCCAGCAGCGGCTCTAGGGGGCACTTGCGAGCTTTCTTT.

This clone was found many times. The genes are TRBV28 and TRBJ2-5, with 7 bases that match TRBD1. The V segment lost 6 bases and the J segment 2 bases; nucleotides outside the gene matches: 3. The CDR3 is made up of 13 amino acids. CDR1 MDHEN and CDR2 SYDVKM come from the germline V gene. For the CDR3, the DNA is TGTGCCAGCAGATCACAGGGGCAAGAGACCCAGTACTTC. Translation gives CASRSQGQETQYF.

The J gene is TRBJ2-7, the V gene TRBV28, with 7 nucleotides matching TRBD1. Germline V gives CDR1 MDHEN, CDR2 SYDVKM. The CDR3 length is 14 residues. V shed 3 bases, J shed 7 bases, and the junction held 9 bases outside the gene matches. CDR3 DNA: TGTGCCAGCAGTTTGAGGCAGGGGGTCTATGAGCAGTACTTC. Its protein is CASSLRQGVYEQYF.